The T cell receptor (beta chain) described here comes from a study of T cell responses to AZD1222 COVID-19 vaccine. Study-level points and caveats: Clonal diversity was possibly underestimated; the donors were predominantly white British and more often female.

A note on this clone: Its antigen is as yet unknown.

The CDR3 extends over 16 amino acids. Trimming took 5 bases from V and 0 from J, leaving 16 bases between them. Germline CDR1 is LNHDA and CDR2 is SQIVND (reference sequence). Clones were read by immunoSEQ multiplex PCR, and TCRdb kept only the in-frame ones, dropping some. This table has 150,000 to 160,000 clones, 70% to 90% appearing once. The chain recombines TRBV19 with TRBJ1-1, with a weak D call TRBD1 (5 bases). The input for sequencing was peripheral blood, taken on day 0 of MenACWY control vaccination. The TCR sequence derives from an adult in good health. DNA for the CDR3: TGTGCCAGTAGTTCATGGGACGGAGGGTTGAACACTGAAGCTTTCTTT. Translation: CASSSWDGGLNTEAFF.